This T cell receptor (beta chain) was profiled in a study of CD8+ T cells in alopecia areata (dated by TCRdb to the late 2010s). With regard to the full study: Treated patients were enrolled in an open-label pilot trial of oral tofacitinib at 5 to 10 mg twice daily for moderate-to-severe alopecia areata. Amplification of TCRbeta CDR3 regions was done by immunoSEQ multiplex PCR using 35 Vbeta forward primers and 13 Jbeta reverse primers. The RNA source kit depended on sample type: the PAXgene miRNA kit for fixed scalp, the miRNeasy kit for PBMCs, and the RNeasy kit for mouse skin. Human TCRbeta sequencing covered scalp tissue and sorted CD4+ and CD8+ peripheral blood T cells from patchy and totalis/universalis alopecia areata patients and healthy controls. To study T cell clonal expansion in alopecia areata, the researchers applied high-throughput TCRbeta sequencing to both the C3H/HeJ mouse model and human patients. Patients stayed on tofacitinib for 6 to 18 months and then had 6 months of follow-up off drug so that delayed response and recurrence could be assessed. Disease severity in treated patients was measured with the SALT score, which quantifies the percentage of affected scalp surface area. Biopsies were taken from tofacitinib-treated patients at baseline and at 4 and 24 weeks of treatment, and a later scalp biopsy was taken in several of the tofacitinib-treated patients. Scalp clonality was compared across normal scalp (n=4), patchy alopecia areata scalp (n=8), and alopecia totalis/universalis scalp (n=8).

This clone occurred a few times. What this receptor recognizes is not known. One base away there is no much larger clone; base qualities are not given. Receptors were amplified or captured by the immunoSEQ multiplex PCR assay. RNA was extracted from all samples and reverse transcribed into cDNA as template for TCR sequencing. SuperScript III was used for first-strand cDNA synthesis, primed with a 2:1 mix of oligo-dT and random hexamers. A synthetic immune receptor repertoire was used to assess amplification bias, and residual bias was removed computationally. Regarding the original processing steps: Raw reads were preprocessed for error removal, and CDR3 was defined according to IMGT conventions as running from the conserved cysteine to phenylalanine. Clonality was computed by normalizing Shannon entropy by log2 of the number of productive unique TCRs and subtracting the result from 1. Whether each scalp clone was CD4 or CD8 was inferred by checking scalp TCRbeta sequences against the CD4 and CD8 repertoires from sorted blood. Here the immuneACCESS table is served through TCRdb, limited to in-frame sequences with V and J called. Missing clones are a known gap in these copies; in checked studies unresolved V genes cover under half, and the rest lacks a known reason. The DNA was the basis for D and trimming; V, J and clone size are from that table. Within this sample are tens of thousands of clones, with roughly 46% of them counted one time only. Around 20% of the sample is taken by the ten largest.

What the work shows at the level of the full study, not this receptor alone: Many expanded lesional clones persisted in scalp and blood during tofacitinib treatment, which may partly explain relapse after stopping treatment. Shared TCR sequences between patients were less evident than in mice, which may be partly attributable to HLA diversity in the patient population. Because the treated cohort was small and had only one nonresponder, larger studies are needed to examine links between baseline CD8+ expansion and response. Scalp TCR repertoire analysis is complicated because resident alphabeta T cells in normal human skin are also sequenced, whereas mouse skin is dominated by gammadelta T cells. Tofacitinib significantly lowered scalp clonality and the number of expanded CD8+ clones among the top 100 scalp clones. Compared with normal scalp, lesional scalp had higher clonality and more expanded CD8+ clones, particularly in alopecia totalis/universalis, a pattern that suggests antigenic drive.

The CDR3 covers 16 residues, taking in both the cysteine and the phenylalanine. Of the read, only the CDR3 DNA is kept; its 48 bases are in frame from base 1. CDR1 and CDR2 are read off the germline V gene as SQVTM and ANQGSEA. V was cut back by 4 bases and J by 3 bases, leaving a gap of 19 bases between them. Taken with the paper, the label for treatment or condition translates to: oral pan-JAK inhibitor, 5-10 mg twice daily. Lesional scalp punch biopsies and peripheral blood were obtained from alopecia areata patients. PBMCs were isolated by density centrifugation and stained for CD3, CD4 and CD8, and CD4+ and CD8+ T cells were sorted on a FACSAria.

The starting material was CD8+ T cells sorted from blood, obtained at approximately week 39, from a patient treated with tofacitinib. The clonotype originates from a human donor with alopecia areata. Rearrangement joined TRBV29-1 to TRBJ2-1; the D gene cannot be resolved reliably. The CDR3 reads as follows: CSVARTSIPGYNEQFF. The nucleotides read TGCAGCGTTGCCCGGACCTCAATCCCGGGCTACAATGAGCAGTTCTTC.